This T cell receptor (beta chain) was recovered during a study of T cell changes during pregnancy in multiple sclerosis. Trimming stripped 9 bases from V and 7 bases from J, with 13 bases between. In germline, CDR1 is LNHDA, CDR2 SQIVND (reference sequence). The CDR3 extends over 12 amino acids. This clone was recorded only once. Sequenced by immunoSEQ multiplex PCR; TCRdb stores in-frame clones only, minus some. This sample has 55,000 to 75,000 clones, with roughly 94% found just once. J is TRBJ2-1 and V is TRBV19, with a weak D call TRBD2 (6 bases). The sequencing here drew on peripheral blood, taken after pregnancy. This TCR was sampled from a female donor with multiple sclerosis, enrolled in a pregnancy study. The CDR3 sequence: CASGGTGNEQFF. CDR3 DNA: TGTGCCAGCGGGGGTACGGGGAATGAGCAGTTCTTC.